One and the same sample provided the 10 T cell receptor beta chains below, sequenced in a study of T cells in localized non-small cell lung cancer. Generated by immunoSEQ multiplex PCR, the TCRdb table keeps only in-frame clones and is missing some. The sample has 70,000 to 90,000 clones, around 84% seen once. Sample: peripheral blood, taken before any cancer treatment. The receptors originated from a female donor older than 55 with stage I lung adenocarcinoma.

This chain links TRBV6-5 with TRBJ1-2; a possible D gene is TRBD1 (6 bases). Trimming pared 7 bases from V and 1 base from J, leaving 13 bases between. This CDR3 is 14 amino acids long. CDR1 MNHEY and CDR2 SVGAGI come from the germline V gene. CDR3 residues: CASKTGLLNYGYTF. DNA for the CDR3: TGTGCCAGCAAGACAGGTCTACTTAACTATGGCTACACCTTC.

The rearrangement uses TRBV6-5 and TRBJ2-3; D might be TRBD2 (6 bases). The CDR3 contains 14 residues. Germline V CDR1 and CDR2: MNHEY, SVGAGI. Deletions cut 5 bases from V and 2 bases from J, with 11 bases between. The CDR3 spells CASSLRLVTDTQYF. CDR3 bases: TGTGCCAGCAGTCTAAGACTAGTCACAGATACGCAGTATTTT.

This chain joins TRBV5-4 and TRBJ2-3; D is perhaps TRBD2 (7 bases). V lost 2 bases and J 6 bases, leaving 16 bases between the germline ends. Germline V CDR1 and CDR2: SGHNT, YYREEE (reference sequence). The CDR3 is 15 residues long. For the CDR3, the DNA is TGTGCCAGCAGCTTTTTCGGGGGGCAAGCGGATACGCAGTATTTT. Its translation is CASSFFGGQADTQYF.

V gene TRBV27 combines with J gene TRBJ1-6; 7 bases fit TRBD1. This CDR3 spans 16 amino acids. CDR1 is MNHEY, CDR2 SMNVEV, per germline (reference sequence). V lost 6 bases, J lost 6 bases, and 11 bases stayed unmatched. CDR3: CASSFKRDSTNSPLHF. CDR3 bases: TGTGCCAGCAGCTTCAAGAGGGACAGCACTAATTCACCCCTCCACTTT.

CDR3 in amino acids: CAWSPGQGWTEAFF. The CDR3, as DNA: TGTGCCTGGAGTCCGGGACAGGGCTGGACTGAAGCTTTCTTT. The rearrangement joins TRBV30 to TRBJ1-1; 9 positions agree with TRBD1. J was trimmed by 5 bases and V by 2 bases; bases with no gene match: 6. CDR1 GTSNPN and CDR2 SVGIG come from the germline V gene (reference sequence). The CDR3 is made up of 14 amino acids.

The chain employs TRBV28 and TRBJ1-4, with 9 bases that match TRBD1. This CDR3 is built from 13 residues. The V and J ends lost 7 bases and 7 bases, in that order; junction bases with no gene match: 4. Germline CDR1 MDHEN, CDR2 SYDVKM. CDR3 DNA: TGTGCCAGCACGGGGACAGGGTCTGAAAAACTGTTTTTT. Its translation is CASTGTGSEKLFF.

The chain links TRBV15 to TRBJ2-5, with TRBD2 matching over 14 bases. The CDR3 length is 16 residues. The germline V gene has CDR1 LNHNV and CDR2 YYDKDF (reference sequence). Unmatched junction bases numbered 8, after V lost 6 bases and J lost 5 bases. The CDR3 spells CATRPPGLAGAETQYF. CDR3 bases: TGTGCCACCAGACCGCCGGGACTAGCGGGAGCGGAGACCCAGTACTTC.

The genes are TRBV5-4 and TRBJ2-5, with TRBD2 identical over 9 bases. The CDR3 is 15 residues long. V shed 3 bases, J shed 6 bases, and the junction held 9 bases outside the gene matches. The germline V gene encodes CDR1 SGHNT and CDR2 YYREEE (reference sequence). The CDR3 region has the DNA TGTGCCAGCAGCTCGGGGACTAGCTACTCCAAGACCCAGTACTTC. Residues: CASSSGTSYSKTQYF.

V usage is TRBV5-1 and J usage is TRBJ2-2, with TRBD2 matching 9 bases. Germline CDR1 reads SGHRS; CDR2 reads YFSETQ. V gave up 7 bases and J gave up 7 bases; unmatched junction bases: 17. The CDR3 runs to 17 residues. CDR3 in DNA: TGCGCCAGCCCCTGGAGTAGGGGCGGGAGGGCCCACGGGGAGCTGTTTTTT. Translated, it gives CASPWSRGGRAHGELFF.

V gene TRBV9 combines with J gene TRBJ1-1; D call uncertain. V was clipped by 0 bases and J by 6 bases, with 9 bases between them. Germline V CDR1 and CDR2: SGDLS, YYNGEE. The CDR3 extends over 13 amino acids. As DNA, the CDR3 is TGTGCCAGCAGCGTAGTCATAGCGGCTGAAGCTTTCTTT. Translating gives CASSVVIAAEAFF.